The 18 T cell receptor beta chains given below trace back to one sample, sequenced in a study of cytomegalovirus exposure and HLA in healthy donors. The PCR was carried out with 60 Vbeta primers and 13 Jbeta primers. Clones were read by immunoSEQ multiplex PCR, and TCRdb kept only the in-frame ones, dropping some. The data show fewer than 200,000 clones, approximately 80% seen once. Sequencing was performed on PBMCs. The receptors originated from a man aged 30-40 years in good health and CMV-seronegative.

V is TRBV2 and J is TRBJ1-5; 8 bases line up with TRBD1. CDR3 size: 15 residues. Germline V gene sequence: CDR1 SNHLY, CDR2 FYNNEI. V trimming: 7 bases; J trimming: 1 base; junction bases outside the gene matches: 6. Here the CDR3 DNA reads TGTGCCAGCAACGCAGGGGGCTCAAGCAATCAGCCCCAGCATTTT. It yields the protein CASNAGGSSNQPQHF.

The CDR3 sequence is CASSLEGQGRNTGELFF. The CDR3 coding sequence is TGCGCCAGCAGCTTGGAAGGACAGGGAAGGAACACCGGGGAGCTGTTTTTT. The chain is built from TRBV5-1 and TRBJ2-2; TRBD1 agrees at 8 bases. J lost 1 base, V lost 0 bases, and 5 bases had no gene match. The CDR3 contains 17 residues. From germline, CDR1 is SGHRS and CDR2 YFSETQ.

The rearrangement links TRBV9 to TRBJ2-3; D remains ambiguous. Germline CDR1 and CDR2: SGDLS and YYNGEE. The ends were cut back, 3 bases at V and 1 base at J, with 12 bases in the middle. The CDR3 extends over 15 amino acids. The CDR3 DNA is TGTGCCAGCAGCGAGTCCCTCGGTGGCACAGATACGCAGTATTTT. Amino acids: CASSESLGGTDTQYF.

The chain recombines TRBV5-5 with TRBJ2-7, with 7 bases aligning to TRBD1. Germline lookup yields CDR1 SGHKS and CDR2 YYEKEE (reference sequence). Trimming cost V 0 bases and J 1 base; bases outside gene matches: 4. The CDR3 runs to 15 residues. The CDR3 sequence: CASSLDRGTSYEQYF. The CDR3, as DNA: TGTGCCAGCAGCTTGGACAGGGGAACGTCCTACGAGCAGTACTTC.

The gene calls are TRBV5-1 and TRBJ1-1; D may be TRBD1 (6 bases). Germline V gene sequence: CDR1 SGHRS, CDR2 YFSETQ. This CDR3 region has 15 residues. The germline V and J ends were trimmed by 0 bases and 5 bases, with 14 bases remaining between them. This chain's CDR3 is CASSLVGGAGTEAFF. In DNA, the CDR3 is TGCGCCAGCAGCTTGGTGGGGGGGGCAGGGACTGAAGCTTTCTTT.

The genes are TRBV7-3 and TRBJ1-1; D gene unclear. Trimming took 2 bases from V and 1 from J, leaving 8 bases between them. Germline CDR1 is SGHTA and CDR2 is FQGTGA. CDR3 length: 14 amino acids. The CDR3 sequence: CASSLVGGNTEAFF. CDR3 bases: TGTGCCAGCAGCTTAGTTGGAGGGAACACTGAAGCTTTCTTT.

This clone was counted once. V gene TRBV5-1 combines with J gene TRBJ1-5; D is possibly TRBD1 (6 bases). Looked up from germline, CDR1 is SGHRS and CDR2 is YFSETQ. Trimming took 1 base from V and 0 from J, leaving 8 bases between them. The CDR3 spans 15 residues. CDR3 nucleotides: TGCGCCAGCAGCTTGACAGGGAATAGCAATCAGCCCCAGCATTTT. Its protein product is CASSLTGNSNQPQHF.

The chain employs TRBV4-2 and TRBJ2-1, with 14 bases that match TRBD2. In germline, CDR1 is LGHNA, CDR2 YNFKEQ. After removal of 0 bases from V and 7 bases from J, the junction contained 8 bases not matched to a gene. CDR3 length: 18 residues. In DNA form, the CDR3 reads TGTGCCAGCAGCCAAGAAACCGGGACTAGCGGGAGAAGTAATGAGCAGTTCTTC. This translates into CASSQETGTSGRSNEQFF.

The rearrangement joins TRBV5-1 to TRBJ1-3, with a possible D match to TRBD1 (5 bases). The CDR3 spans 15 residues. Per the germline V gene, CDR1 is SGHRS and CDR2 is YFSETQ. V lost 5 bases and J 0 bases, leaving 12 bases between the germline ends. The DNA of the CDR3 is TGCGCCAGCAGTTCGACAGCTCACTCTGGAAACACCATATATTTT. It yields the protein CASSSTAHSGNTIYF. The complete variable domain, with remaining parts taken from reference TRBV5-1 and TRBJ1-3, reads KAGVTQTPRYLIKTRGQQVTLSCSPISGHRSVSWYQQTPGQGLQFLFEYFSETQRNKGNFPGRFSGRQFSNSRSEMNVSTLELGDSALYLCASSSTAHSGNTIYFGEGSWLTVV.

V usage is TRBV4-2 and J usage is TRBJ2-7; possible D gene TRBD1, 6 bases. V was shortened by 1 base and J by 2 bases, with 15 bases between the two germline ends. Germline assignment: CDR1 LGHNA and CDR2 YNFKEQ. This CDR3 spans 16 amino acids. In DNA form, the CDR3 reads TGTGCCAGCAGCCAAGCTTCGGCTACAGGGACCTACGAGCAGTACTTC. It yields the protein CASSQASATGTYEQYF.

The rearrangement links TRBV6-5 to TRBJ2-1; D is perhaps TRBD2 (6 bases). This CDR3 has 11 amino acids. The germline V gene encodes CDR1 MNHEY and CDR2 SVGAGI. The V and J ends lost 6 bases and 9 bases respectively, with 9 bases between them. The CDR3: CASRLGSEQFF. CDR3 DNA: TGTGCCAGCAGGCTCGGGAGTGAGCAGTTCTTC.

The V gene is TRBV4-2, the J gene TRBJ1-1; D remains unclear. Germline CDR1 reads LGHNA; CDR2 reads YNFKEQ. The CDR3 has 15 amino acids. V was clipped by 1 base and J by 0 bases, with 9 bases between them. The CDR3 region has the DNA TGTGCCAGCAGCCAAGCACTCCTCGTGAACACTGAAGCTTTCTTT. Its protein product is CASSQALLVNTEAFF.

The chain uses TRBV28 and TRBJ1-2; 7 bases align to TRBD1. V shed 5 bases, J shed 4 bases, and the junction held 7 bases outside the gene matches. Germline V gene data show CDR1 as MDHEN and CDR2 as SYDVKM. The CDR3 length is 14 residues. The CDR3 bases are TGTGCCAGCAGTCGACAGGGCGAGGTCTATGGCTACACCTTC. Residues: CASSRQGEVYGYTF.

The chain combines TRBV10-2 with TRBJ2-1; 13 bases agree with TRBD2. V was clipped by 6 bases and J by 5 bases; unmatched bases: 10. Germline lookup yields CDR1 WSHSY and CDR2 SAAADI. The CDR3 runs to 17 residues. CDR3 residues: CASRVLAGGPSNNEQFF. CDR3 bases: TGCGCCAGCAGAGTACTAGCGGGAGGGCCGAGTAACAATGAGCAGTTCTTC.

This sequence joins TRBV11-2 and TRBJ2-2; 7 bases map to TRBD1. CDR1 is SGHAT and CDR2 is FQNNGV in the germline V gene. CDR3 length: 15 residues. With V trimmed by 6 bases and J by 0 bases, 4 bases remained unmatched. CDR3 amino acids: CASSHRGANTGELFF. The CDR3 DNA follows: TGTGCCAGCAGTCACAGGGGCGCGAACACCGGGGAGCTGTTTTTT.

This clone came up a few times. The chain joins TRBV7-2 to TRBJ2-7; D gene ambiguous. Germline lookup yields CDR1 SGHTA and CDR2 FQGNSA. V lost 5 bases and J lost 1, with 9 bases in between. This CDR3 spans 13 amino acids. This chain's CDR3 is CASSPTKSYEQYF. Written as DNA, the CDR3 is TGTGCCAGCAGCCCTACGAAATCCTACGAGCAGTACTTC.

This clone was recorded only once. The chain joins TRBV6-1 to TRBJ2-7; D may be TRBD2 (5 bases). Trimming shortened V by 10 bases and J by 0 bases, and 13 bases separated the two germline ends. From germline, CDR1 is MNHNS and CDR2 SASEGT. The CDR3 extends over 13 amino acids. CDR3 in amino acids: CATPGWSSYEQYF. DNA of the CDR3: TGTGCCACCCCGGGATGGAGCTCCTACGAGCAGTACTTC.

This clone was counted only a few times. The rearrangement uses TRBV18 and TRBJ1-1, with D uncertain. The CDR3 extends over 14 amino acids. The V and J ends lost 4 bases and 5 bases respectively, with 14 bases between them. Germline lookup yields CDR1 KGHSH and CDR2 LQKENI. CDR3 amino acids: CASSQGRGGTEAFF. The CDR3 DNA is TGTGCCAGCTCACAGGGCAGAGGAGGGACTGAAGCTTTCTTT.